The present T cell receptor beta chain was sequenced within a study of early T cells in non-severe SARS-CoV-2 infection. Study at large: The authors sequenced bulk RNA from unsorted whole blood, leaving chains unpaired.

Attachment of unique molecular identifiers to individual cDNA molecules was performed. TCRdb recomputed calls from the 5' RACE reads with MiXCR, one row per CDR3 protein. The data contain 35,000 to 45,000 distinct CDR3 sequences, approximately 6.6% of them singletons. This clonotype was seen a handful of times. The antigen is unknown. The study, taken as a whole, reports: The study's VDJdb matching favored anti-spike CD8 responses and missed private and CD4 specificities.

Germline V gives CDR1 DFQATT, CDR2 SNEGSKA (reference sequence). Trimming removed 5 bases from V and 5 bases from J, with 17 bases in between. The CDR3 spans 14 residues. The sequence came from an adult who was a healthcare worker with PCR-confirmed SARS-CoV-2 infection or an uninfected control (not recorded which). The chain is built from TRBV20-1 and TRBJ2-3, with D uncertain. The sample was whole blood, taken at baseline. The CDR3 sequence: CSARATNTLDTQYF. The CDR3 coding sequence is TGCAGTGCTCGGGCCACCAACACTTTAGATACGCAGTATTTT.